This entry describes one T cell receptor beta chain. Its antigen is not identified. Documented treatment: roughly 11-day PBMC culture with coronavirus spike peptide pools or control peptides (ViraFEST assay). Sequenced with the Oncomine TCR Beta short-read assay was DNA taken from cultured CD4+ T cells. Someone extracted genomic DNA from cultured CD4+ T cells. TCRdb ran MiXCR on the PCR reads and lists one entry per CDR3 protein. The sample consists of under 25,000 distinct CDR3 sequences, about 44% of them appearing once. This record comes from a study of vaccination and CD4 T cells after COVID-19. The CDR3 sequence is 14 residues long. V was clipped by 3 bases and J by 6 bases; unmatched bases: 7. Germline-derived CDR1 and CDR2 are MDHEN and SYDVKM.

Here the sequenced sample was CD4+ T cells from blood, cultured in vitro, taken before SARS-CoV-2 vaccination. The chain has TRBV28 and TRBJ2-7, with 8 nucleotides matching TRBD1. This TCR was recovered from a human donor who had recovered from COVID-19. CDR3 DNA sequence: TGTGCCAGCAGTTTGAGTGGGACAGGAGGCGAGCAGTACTTC. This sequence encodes CASSLSGTGGEQYF.